This TCR beta chain stems from a study of control samples from healthy donors and cancer patients. Repertoires were generated with immunoSEQ multiplex PCR, while TCRdb's copy carries only in-frame clones and drops some. The profile shows roughly 20,000 clones, 75% to 85% of them singletons. This CDR3 has 13 amino acids. Looked up from germline, CDR1 is MNHEY and CDR2 is SVGAGI. The V end lost 9 bases, the J end lost 0 bases, and 12 bases lay between the germline ends. The chain combines TRBV6-5 with TRBJ2-7; D is undetermined. The sample consisted of PBMCs. This TCR derives from a man aged 55 to 70 with head and neck cancer. The CDR3 nucleotides read TGTGCCAGTTCGACAAGCCCCTCCTACGAGCAGTACTTC. Its translation is CASSTSPSYEQYF.